This TCR beta chain was sequenced in a study of beta chain features in type 1 diabetes. Turning to the study itself: All samples together contributed around 100,000,000 sorted cells for examination.

It was via CD45RO/CCR7/CD25/CD127/CD95/CD27 that CD4+ naive, central memory, regulatory and stem cell-like memory cells were sorted. As concerns this clone: Antigen unknown.

Study-wide findings and caveats: Naive, central memory and Treg TCRB repertoires seemed to resemble each other more closely in patients than they did in healthy donors. The question of HLA type influencing TCRB rearrangement was one that remained unresolved here.

Germline V gene data show CDR1 as LNHDA and CDR2 as SQIVND (reference sequence). The V segment lost 5 bases and the J segment 7 bases; nucleotides outside the gene matches: 7. The CDR3 consists of 15 residues. Sequenced material consisted of expressed TCRB transcripts (all of the isolated RNA was reverse transcribed). The assay was immunoSEQ multiplex PCR, and TCRdb's table has in-frame clones only and misses some. The sample carries under 500,000 clones, approximately 28% recorded once. Sequenced sample: naive CD4+ T cells from blood. This chain connects TRBV19 to TRBJ2-2, with 10 bases fitting TRBD2. The receptor comes from a man between 18 and 35 years old in good health. CDR3 nucleotides: TGTGCCAGTAGTCCCCTAGCGGGAGCAGGCGGGGAGCTGTTTTTT. As protein: CASSPLAGAGGELFF. The full variable domain, its missing parts supplied by reference TRBV19 and TRBJ2-2, is DGGITQSPKYLFRKEGQNVTLSCEQNLNHDAMYWYRQDPGQGLRLIYYSQIVNDFQKGDIAEGYSVSREKKESFPLTVTSAQKNPTAFYLCASSPLAGAGGELFFGEGSRLTVL.